This is a list of T cell receptor beta chains from one sample in a study of blood T cell repertoires in COVID-19. Profiled with immunoSEQ multiplex PCR; TCRdb holds only in-frame clones, not every one. The sample holds about 72,000 clones, roughly 80% seen once. The material sequenced was peripheral blood. These receptor sequences come from a human donor in a cohort sampled during active COVID-19. Both conserved end residues are part of each CDR3. A D gene is named only where the DNA matches it firmly. Rows give clone size only sometimes, using once, few, many, or a class for an expanded clone.

j_gene: TRBJ1-2; abundance: .; d_gene: .; v_gene: TRBV5-1; CDR3nt: TGCGCCAGCAGCTTCGGGGGAGGCGATGGCTACACCTTC; CDR3aa: CASSFGGGDGYTF
j_gene: TRBJ2-3; abundance: .; d_gene: .; v_gene: TRBV5-1; CDR3nt: TGCGCCAGCAGCTTTCGATACGGCGGCAGCACAGATACGCAGTATTTT; CDR3aa: CASSFRYGGSTDTQYF
j_gene: TRBJ2-7; abundance: .; d_gene: TRBD1; v_gene: TRBV7-2; CDR3nt: TGTGCCAGCAGCTCCCCCGGACAGGGGGCCGACGAGCAGTACTTC; CDR3aa: CASSSPGQGADEQYF
j_gene: TRBJ2-1; abundance: .; d_gene: .; v_gene: TRBV2; CDR3nt: TGTGCCAGCAGCTTACAGGGCATGGGCTACAATGAGCAGTTCTTC; CDR3aa: CASSLQGMGYNEQFF
j_gene: TRBJ1-2; abundance: once; d_gene: .; v_gene: TRBV5-1; CDR3nt: TGCGCCAGCAGCTCGGACGCGGGAATCTACTATGGCTACACCTTC; CDR3aa: CASSSDAGIYYGYTF
j_gene: TRBJ2-7; abundance: .; d_gene: .; v_gene: TRBV27; CDR3nt: TGTGCCAGCAGTTTAAAGGCGGGTTACGAGCAGTACTTC; CDR3aa: CASSLKAGYEQYF
j_gene: TRBJ2-2; abundance: .; d_gene: .; v_gene: TRBV11-1; CDR3nt: TGTGCCAGCAGGGAGTCGCGATCCGGGGAGCTGTTTTTT; CDR3aa: CASRESRSGELFF
j_gene: TRBJ2-5; abundance: .; d_gene: .; v_gene: TRBV2; CDR3nt: TGTGCCAGCAATGGCGGGTACCAAGAGACCCAGTACTTC; CDR3aa: CASNGGYQETQYF
j_gene: TRBJ2-7; abundance: .; d_gene: TRBD1; v_gene: TRBV7-8; CDR3nt: TGTGCCAGCAGCTTAGTTGTACAGGGGTCCTACGAGCAGTACTTC; CDR3aa: CASSLVVQGSYEQYF
j_gene: TRBJ1-6; abundance: .; d_gene: TRBD1; v_gene: TRBV27; CDR3nt: TGTGCCAGCAGTTTATCGTGGGCCGGGACAGGGGTTTCACCCCTCCACTTT; CDR3aa: CASSLSWAGTGVSPLHF
j_gene: TRBJ2-7; abundance: .; d_gene: .; v_gene: TRBV5-1; CDR3nt: TGCGCCAGCAGCCAGACAGGACTGCGTTCCTACGAGCAGTACTTC; CDR3aa: CASSQTGLRSYEQYF
j_gene: TRBJ2-7; abundance: .; d_gene: TRBD1; v_gene: TRBV7-8; CDR3nt: TGTGCCAGCAGCTCCTCCGGGACAGGGCTTTACGAGCAGTACTTC; CDR3aa: CASSSSGTGLYEQYF
j_gene: TRBJ1-6; abundance: .; d_gene: .; v_gene: TRBV7-2; CDR3nt: TGTGCCAGCAACCTCCTACTCGGGATCTCTCCCCTCCACTTT; CDR3aa: CASNLLLGISPLHF
j_gene: TRBJ2-1; abundance: .; d_gene: .; v_gene: TRBV7-2; CDR3nt: TGTGCCAGCAGCTTTTTAGACAGGATAGAGCAGTTCTTC; CDR3aa: CASSFLDRIEQFF
j_gene: TRBJ2-5; abundance: .; d_gene: TRBD1; v_gene: TRBV5-1; CDR3nt: TGCGCCAGCAGCTTGGGGGACCTGACAGGGGCAGAGACCCAGTACTTC; CDR3aa: CASSLGDLTGAETQYF
j_gene: TRBJ2-7; abundance: .; d_gene: .; v_gene: TRBV6-6; CDR3nt: TGTGCCAGCAGTTCTCAACCGACAGCCTCCTACGAGCAGTACTTC; CDR3aa: CASSSQPTASYEQYF
j_gene: TRBJ2-7; abundance: .; d_gene: TRBD1; v_gene: TRBV7-2; CDR3nt: TGTGCCAGCAGCCCACGGACAGGGGTCGAGCAGTACTTC; CDR3aa: CASSPRTGVEQYF
j_gene: TRBJ1-1; abundance: .; d_gene: .; v_gene: TRBV29-1; CDR3nt: TGCAGCGCCGAACAGCACCTGAACACTGAAGCTTTCTTT; CDR3aa: CSAEQHLNTEAFF
j_gene: TRBJ2-5; abundance: .; d_gene: TRBD2; v_gene: TRBV2; CDR3nt: TGTGCCAGCAGGGCGACTAGCGGGGGTCTCACGGAGACCCAGTACTTC; CDR3aa: CASRATSGGLTETQYF
j_gene: TRBJ2-7; abundance: .; d_gene: .; v_gene: TRBV10-3; CDR3nt: TGTGCCATCCGAAAAGGACTGAGCTCCTACGAGCAGTACTTC; CDR3aa: CAIRKGLSSYEQYF
j_gene: TRBJ2-2; abundance: .; d_gene: TRBD2; v_gene: TRBV2; CDR3nt: TGTGCCAGCAACGGACTAGCGGGAACCCTCACCGGGGAGCTGTTTTTT; CDR3aa: CASNGLAGTLTGELFF
j_gene: TRBJ1-6; abundance: .; d_gene: TRBD1; v_gene: TRBV5-6; CDR3nt: TGTGCCAGCAGCCCGGGACAGTCACCCCTCCACTTT; CDR3aa: CASSPGQSPLHF
j_gene: TRBJ1-1; abundance: .; d_gene: .; v_gene: TRBV12-1; CDR3nt: TGTGCCAGCATGGGGTGGGGAGTGTACACTGAAGCTTTCTTT; CDR3aa: CASMGWGVYTEAFF
j_gene: TRBJ2-7; abundance: few; d_gene: TRBD2; v_gene: TRBV10-3; CDR3nt: TGTGCCACCAGAACCCTCGGGACTAGCGGGGTAGGCCACTCCTACGAGCAGTACTTC; CDR3aa: CATRTLGTSGVGHSYEQYF
j_gene: TRBJ2-5; abundance: .; d_gene: .; v_gene: TRBV21-1; CDR3nt: TGTGCCAGCAGCAGCGGAGGCACTGAGACCCAGTACTTC; CDR3aa: CASSSGGTETQYF
j_gene: TRBJ2-3; abundance: few; d_gene: .; v_gene: TRBV3-1/TRBV3-2; CDR3nt: TGTGCCAGCAGCCAAAATCAGGGCACAGATACGCAGTATTTT; CDR3aa: CASSQNQGTDTQYF
j_gene: TRBJ1-1; abundance: .; d_gene: .; v_gene: TRBV30; CDR3nt: TGTGCCTGGAGTGAAACGGGGGGGGCTTTCTTT; CDR3aa: CAWSETGGAFF
j_gene: TRBJ1-2; abundance: .; d_gene: .; v_gene: TRBV7-2; CDR3nt: TGTGCCAGCAGCTTCGGCGGGCCAGTGGGCGGCTACACCTTC; CDR3aa: CASSFGGPVGGYTF
j_gene: TRBJ2-7; abundance: once; d_gene: TRBD2; v_gene: TRBV6-2/TRBV6-3; CDR3nt: TGTGCCAGCAGCCAGCGGGGGATGGAGCAGGGCTACGAGCAGTACTTC; CDR3aa: CASSQRGMEQGYEQYF
j_gene: TRBJ2-2; abundance: .; d_gene: TRBD1; v_gene: TRBV28; CDR3nt: TGTGCCAGCAGCCAGACAGGGGCCACCACCGGGGAGCTGTTTTTT; CDR3aa: CASSQTGATTGELFF